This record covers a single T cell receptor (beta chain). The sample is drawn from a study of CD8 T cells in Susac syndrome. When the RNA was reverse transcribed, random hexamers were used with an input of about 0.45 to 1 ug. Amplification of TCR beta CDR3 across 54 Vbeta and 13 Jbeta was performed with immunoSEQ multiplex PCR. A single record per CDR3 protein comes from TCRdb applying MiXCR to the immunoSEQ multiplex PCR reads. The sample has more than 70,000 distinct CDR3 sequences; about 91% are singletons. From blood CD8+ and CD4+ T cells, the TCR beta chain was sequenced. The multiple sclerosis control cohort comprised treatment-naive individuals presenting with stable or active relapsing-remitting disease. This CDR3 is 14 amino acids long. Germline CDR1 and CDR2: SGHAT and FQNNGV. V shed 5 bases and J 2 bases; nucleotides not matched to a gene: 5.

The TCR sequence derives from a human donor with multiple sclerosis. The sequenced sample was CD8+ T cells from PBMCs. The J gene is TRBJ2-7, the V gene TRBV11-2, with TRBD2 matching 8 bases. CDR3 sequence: CASSPGLVTYEQYF. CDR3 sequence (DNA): TGTGCCAGCAGCCCGGGACTAGTTACCTACGAGCAGTACTTC.